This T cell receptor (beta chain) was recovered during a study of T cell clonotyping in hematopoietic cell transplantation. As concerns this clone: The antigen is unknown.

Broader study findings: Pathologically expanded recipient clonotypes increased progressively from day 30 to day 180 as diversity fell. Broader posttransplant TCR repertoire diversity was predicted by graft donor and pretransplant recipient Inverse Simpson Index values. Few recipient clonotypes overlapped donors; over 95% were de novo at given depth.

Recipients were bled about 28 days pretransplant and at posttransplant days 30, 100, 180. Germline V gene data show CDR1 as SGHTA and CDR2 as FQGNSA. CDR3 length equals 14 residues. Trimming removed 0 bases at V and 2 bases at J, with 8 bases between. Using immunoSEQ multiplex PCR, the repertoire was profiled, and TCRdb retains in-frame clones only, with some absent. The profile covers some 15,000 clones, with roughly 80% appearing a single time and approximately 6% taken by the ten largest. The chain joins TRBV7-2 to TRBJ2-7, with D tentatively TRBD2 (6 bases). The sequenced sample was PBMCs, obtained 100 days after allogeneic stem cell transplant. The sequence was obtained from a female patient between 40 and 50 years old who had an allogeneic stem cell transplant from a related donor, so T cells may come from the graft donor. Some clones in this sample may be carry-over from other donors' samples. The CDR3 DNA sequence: TGTGCCAGCAGCTTAGCGCGGGGTCCCTACGAGCAGTACTTC. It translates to CASSLARGPYEQYF.